Below, 18 T cell receptor beta chains from the same sample are listed, as sequenced in a study of a mutant IDH1 vaccine in newly diagnosed glioma. The protocol was immunoSEQ multiplex PCR, while the TCRdb copy is restricted to in-frame clones and leaves out a portion. The sample has around 40,000 clones, 65% to 85% seen once. The antigens for these receptors are not known. The sample's time point: week 11, during vaccination. Vaccine doses each comprised 300 ug of mutant IDH1 20-mer peptide, with topical imiquimod. The sequencing used PBMCs, collected from a glioma patient whose treatment included an IDH1 peptide vaccine. These receptors were collected from a middle-aged man with glioma.

This clone was observed a single time. An end of the junction differs from the germline gene, which may be a read error. The genes are TRBV4-1 and TRBJ2-7, with D possibly TRBD2 on 5 matching bases. Germline assignment: CDR1 MGHRA and CDR2 YSYEKL. The CDR3 sequence is 16 residues long. This CDR3 is CASSQEGNSETYGQYF. For the CDR3, the DNA is TGCGCCAGCAGCCAAGAAGGGAATAGCGAGACCTACGGGCAGTACTTC.

J is TRBJ2-7 and V is TRBV27; D gene ambiguous. V shed 0 bases and J shed 3 bases, with 9 bases lying between them. The CDR3 covers 14 residues. Germline CDR1 is MNHEY and CDR2 is SMNVEV (reference sequence). The CDR3 region has the DNA TGTGCCAGCAGTTTATCGAAGAGCCACTACGAGCAGTACTTC. Translated: CASSLSKSHYEQYF.

The gene calls are TRBV10-3 and TRBJ1-1, with D perhaps matching TRBD1 (5 bases). Germline V gene sequence: CDR1 ENHRY, CDR2 SYGVKD. V shed 3 bases and J shed 5 bases, with 10 bases lying between them. CDR3 size: 13 residues. The CDR3 sequence: CAISESGTTEAFF. CDR3 coding DNA: TGTGCCATCAGTGAATCAGGGACGACTGAAGCTTTCTTT.

The chain is built from TRBV6-5 and TRBJ2-7; D is perhaps TRBD2 (6 bases). The germline CDR1 and CDR2 sequences are MNHEY and SVGAGI. Trimming removed 2 bases at V and 3 bases at J, with 14 bases between. This CDR3 region has 15 residues. CDR3 DNA: TGTGCCAGCAGTTACGCCGCCTCGGGAGTCTACGAGCAGTACTTC. This encodes CASSYAASGVYEQYF.

The chain carries TRBV28 and TRBJ1-5; D not resolved. V lost 2 bases, J lost 1 base, and 3 bases lay in between. The germline gives CDR1 MDHEN, CDR2 SYDVKM. There are 13 residues in the CDR3. The CDR3 spells CASSLRSNQPQHF. Written as DNA, the CDR3 is TGTGCCAGCAGTTTACGGAGCAATCAGCCCCAGCATTTT.

The chain carries TRBV6-5 and TRBJ1-1, with 7 bases identical to TRBD1. Per germline, CDR1 MNHEY and CDR2 SVGAGI. This CDR3 is 12 amino acids long. The V segment lost 6 bases and the J segment 8 bases; nucleotides outside the gene matches: 6. The CDR3 sequence: CASSLGGREAFF. Here the CDR3 DNA reads TGTGCCAGCAGCTTAGGGGGCAGGGAAGCTTTCTTT.

The gene calls are TRBV18 and TRBJ1-5; no reliable D call. CDR1 and CDR2 (germline): KGHSH, LQKENI. The CDR3 contains 12 residues. Trimming stripped 4 bases from V and 3 bases from J, with 4 bases between. CDR3 amino acids: CASSLYNQPQHF. Here the CDR3 DNA reads TGTGCCAGCTCACTCTACAATCAGCCCCAGCATTTT.

The chain carries TRBV4-3 and TRBJ2-7; 11 bases fit TRBD2. The germline V gene encodes CDR1 LGHNA and CDR2 YSLEER. The CDR3 extends over 15 amino acids. Trimming took 4 bases from V and 3 from J; bases not matched to a gene: 5. The CDR3 protein is CASSLWGTSGYEQYF. The CDR3 nucleotides are TGCGCCAGCAGCCTCTGGGGGACTAGCGGCTACGAGCAGTACTTC.

This clone was found once. The chain is built from TRBV7-2 and TRBJ2-7; no clear D. The CDR3 is 11 amino acids. Germline loops: CDR1 SGHTA, CDR2 FQGNSA. V shed 5 bases and J shed 0 bases, with 2 bases lying between them. The CDR3 DNA reads TGTGCCAGCAGCGCCTCCTACGAGCAGTACTTC. It encodes CASSASYEQYF.

The CDR3 DNA follows: TGTGCCAGTAGTTCATTCCGGGCTGTGAACACTGAAGCTTTCTTT. This gives the protein CASSSFRAVNTEAFF. V is TRBV19 and J is TRBJ1-1; D unclear. The CDR3 length is 15 residues. Germline values: CDR1 LNHDA, CDR2 SQIVND (reference sequence). Deletions cut 5 bases from V and 0 bases from J, with 13 bases between. The whole variable domain, filled in from reference TRBV19 and TRBJ1-1, reads DGGITQSPKYLFRKEGQNVTLSCEQNLNHDAMYWYRQDPGQGLRLIYYSQIVNDFQKGDIAEGYSVSREKKESFPLTVTSAQKNPTAFYLCASSSFRAVNTEAFFGQGTRLTVV.

J is TRBJ1-2 and V is TRBV5-4; 8 bases fit TRBD1. CDR3 length equals 15 residues. V dropped 0 bases and J dropped 4; count of bases not matched to a gene: 5. Germline CDR1 SGHNT, CDR2 YYREEE (reference sequence). CDR3 DNA: TGTGCCAGCAGCTTGGACCTGGGACAGGCCTATGGCTACACCTTC. Translating gives CASSLDLGQAYGYTF.

CDR3 bases: TGTGCCAGCAGCTTGGGCGGGATGGGCTCCTACGAGCAGTACTTC. It encodes CASSLGGMGSYEQYF. The chain combines TRBV13 with TRBJ2-7; D perhaps matches TRBD2 (6 bases). Germline V CDR1 and CDR2: PRHDT, FYEKMQ (reference sequence). The CDR3 loop spans 15 amino acids. V lost 3 bases to trimming and J lost 0 bases, with 12 bases between them.

V and J are TRBV4-3 and TRBJ1-2, with TRBD1 matching over 8 bases. The CDR3 has 16 residues. Unmatched junction bases numbered 7, after V lost 0 bases and J lost 4 bases. Germline lookup yields CDR1 LGHNA and CDR2 YSLEER. The DNA for the CDR3 is TGCGCCAGCAGCCAAGACATATCCAGGGGGCTCTATGGCTACACCTTC. As protein: CASSQDISRGLYGYTF.

The chain employs TRBV6-6 and TRBJ2-1, with D perhaps matching TRBD1 (6 bases). Trimming pared 0 bases from V and 0 bases from J, leaving 9 bases between. Germline loops: CDR1 MNHNY, CDR2 SVGAGI (reference sequence). The CDR3 is 16 residues long. The CDR3 region is CASSYSRGSSYNEQFF. DNA for the CDR3: TGTGCCAGCAGTTACTCAAGGGGGAGCTCCTACAATGAGCAGTTCTTC.

This clone came up once. V and J are TRBV4-2 and TRBJ2-1; no reliable D call. The V and J ends lost 0 bases and 0 bases respectively, with 9 bases between them. There are 16 residues in the CDR3. Germline V gene lookup returns CDR1 LGHNA and CDR2 YNFKEQ. This chain's CDR3 is CASSQDLQISYNEQFF. The CDR3 DNA reads TGTGCCAGCAGCCAAGATTTACAAATCTCCTACAATGAGCAGTTCTTC.

This chain joins TRBV10-3 and TRBJ2-7; a possible D gene is TRBD2 (7 bases). The CDR3 has 14 residues. Germline V gives CDR1 ENHRY, CDR2 SYGVKD. V gave up 11 bases and J gave up 3 bases, with 20 bases separating them. CDR3: CAASRGGSFYEQYF. Written as DNA, the CDR3 is TGTGCCGCATCAAGGGGGGGGTCTTTCTACGAGCAGTACTTC.

The CDR3 region has the DNA TGTGCCAGCAGCCAAAAGGCAGGGGCCTATAGCAATCAGCCCCAGCATTTT. Protein product: CASSQKAGAYSNQPQHF. V usage is TRBV4-2 and J usage is TRBJ1-5, with D tentatively TRBD1 (6 bases). Germline V lookup: CDR1 LGHNA, CDR2 YNFKEQ. The germline V and J ends were trimmed by 2 bases and 0 bases, with 14 bases remaining between them. The CDR3 consists of 17 residues.

In DNA, the CDR3 is TGCGCCAGCAACCCGGGACTTTTAGGCACTGAAGCTTTCTTT. As protein: CASNPGLLGTEAFF. This sequence joins TRBV5-1 and TRBJ1-1, with D perhaps TRBD1 (5 bases). CDR3 length: 14 residues. Germline values: CDR1 SGHRS, CDR2 YFSETQ. Trimming pared 6 bases from V and 4 bases from J, leaving 16 bases between. The full variable domain, in which reference TRBV5-1 and TRBJ1-1 provide the parts outside the CDR3, is KAGVTQTPRYLIKTRGQQVTLSCSPISGHRSVSWYQQTPGQGLQFLFEYFSETQRNKGNFPGRFSGRQFSNSRSEMNVSTLELGDSALYLCASNPGLLGTEAFFGQGTRLTVV.